These 20 T cell receptor beta chains came from one sample sequenced in a study of T cell responses to AZD1222 COVID-19 vaccine. Repertoires were generated with immunoSEQ multiplex PCR, while TCRdb's copy carries only in-frame clones and drops some. The repertoire holds some 150,000 clones, with 85% to 90% as singletons. The source material was peripheral blood, sampled on day 0 of AZD1222 vaccination. The receptors shown here come from an adult in good health.

CDR3 coding DNA: TGTGCCAGCAGTGATGAATTACCGGGACTAACTTCCTACGAGCAGTACTTC. Its protein is CASSDELPGLTSYEQYF. The chain employs TRBV6-1 and TRBJ2-7, with 7 bases identical to TRBD2. The CDR3 is 17 amino acids. V gave up 3 bases and J gave up 1 base; unmatched junction bases: 12. Germline V gene data show CDR1 as MNHNS and CDR2 as SASEGT.

With regard to this clone: The junction shows a germline mismatch at one end, possibly a read error. The genes are TRBV30 and TRBJ1-2; no definite D call. Germline CDR1 is GTSNPN and CDR2 is SVGIG (reference sequence). The CDR3 has 11 residues. CDR3 sequence (DNA): TGTGCCTGGACTAGGCACATGAGTGGTGGGTTC. This translates into CAWTRHMSGGF.

The chain employs TRBV10-3 and TRBJ1-5; no definite D call. V was pared by 3 bases and J by 6 bases, with 12 bases between. The CDR3 is made up of 14 amino acids. Germline assignment: CDR1 ENHRY and CDR2 SYGVKD. CDR3 sequence: CAISDLAAGQPQHF. As DNA, the CDR3 is TGTGCCATCAGTGATTTGGCTGCGGGTCAGCCCCAGCATTTT.

The chain links TRBV19 to TRBJ2-1, with 13 positions matching TRBD2. Germline assignment: CDR1 LNHDA and CDR2 SQIVND (reference sequence). The CDR3 is 15 residues long. V dropped 10 bases and J dropped 8; count of bases not matched to a gene: 11. The chain's CDR3 is CAIDRTSGSQDEQFF. The CDR3 DNA sequence: TGTGCCATCGATCGGACTAGCGGGAGTCAGGATGAGCAGTTCTTC.

V usage is TRBV5-4 and J usage is TRBJ2-1, with 7 bases lining up with TRBD2. Germline loops: CDR1 SGHNT, CDR2 YYREEE (reference sequence). The CDR3 contains 13 residues. V was clipped by 4 bases and J by 7 bases; unmatched bases: 5. CDR3 DNA: TGTGCCAGCAGCCCCCGGGGGGAGAATGAGCAGTTCTTC. It encodes CASSPRGENEQFF. The whole variable domain, remainder taken from reference TRBV5-4 and TRBJ2-1, is ETGVTQSPTHLIKTRGQQVTLRCSSQSGHNTVSWYQQALGQGPQFIFQYYREEENGRGNFPPRFSGLQFPNYSSELNVNALELDDSALYLCASSPRGENEQFFGPGTRLTVL.

The chain combines TRBV27 with TRBJ2-7, with D maybe TRBD2 (5 bases). Deletions cut 4 bases from V and 4 bases from J, with 20 bases between. The CDR3 has 16 amino acids. Germline values: CDR1 MNHEY, CDR2 SMNVEV (reference sequence). The CDR3 protein is CASSSFVDYNSYEQYF. The DNA for the CDR3 is TGTGCCAGCAGTTCCTTCGTCGACTACAATTCTTACGAGCAGTACTTC.

The genes are TRBV7-8 and TRBJ1-2, with D tentatively TRBD1 (6 bases). Between the trimmed V and J ends, which lost 1 base and 6 bases, there was a span of 15 bases. In germline, CDR1 is SGHVS, CDR2 FQNEAQ. This CDR3 has 15 residues. The CDR3 nucleotides read TGTGCCAGCAGCTTAGTCTCGGGGGGCCTGGATGGCTACACCTTC. As protein: CASSLVSGGLDGYTF.

This clone was seen only a few times. This chain joins TRBV7-9 and TRBJ2-7, with unresolved D. The CDR3 extends over 15 amino acids. Germline CDR1 and CDR2: SEHNR and FQNEAQ (reference sequence). Trimming left V 2 bases short and J 1 base short, with 12 bases between. The CDR3 region is CASSLSEFASYEQYF. The CDR3, as DNA: TGTGCCAGCAGCTTAAGCGAGTTCGCGTCCTACGAGCAGTACTTC.

This chain joins TRBV9 and TRBJ2-5, with D tentatively TRBD2 (6 bases). The CDR3 runs 14 residues. Germline V gene data show CDR1 as SGDLS and CDR2 as YYNGEE. The V end lost 3 bases, the J end lost 1 base, and 10 bases lay between the germline ends. The CDR3 nucleotides are TGTGCCAGCAGCGAGGACTATTTCCAAGAGACCCAGTACTTC. This gives the protein CASSEDYFQETQYF.

V and J are TRBV6-6 and TRBJ2-7; 9 nucleotides match TRBD1. Germline trimming cut 8 bases from V and 2 bases from J; bases unmatched to any gene: 13. This CDR3 is 16 amino acids long. The germline CDR1 and CDR2 sequences are MNHNY and SVGAGI (reference sequence). The CDR3 DNA reads as TGTGCCAGCTCTAACGTCGGGGACAGGGTTACCTACGAGCAGTACTTC. This codes for CASSNVGDRVTYEQYF.

CDR3 in amino acids: CASSPLWDSHEKLFF. CDR3 in DNA: TGTGCCAGCTCACCACTATGGGACAGTCATGAAAAACTGTTTTTT. The gene calls are TRBV18 and TRBJ1-4; 7 bases agree with TRBD1. Looked up from germline, CDR1 is KGHSH and CDR2 is LQKENI. This CDR3 contains 15 residues. The trim removed 1 base at V and 6 bases at J, leaving 5 bases unmatched.

Only a few counts were recorded for this clone. The J gene is TRBJ1-5, the V gene TRBV20-1, with 9 bases fitting TRBD1. V was pared by 3 bases and J by 2 bases, with 2 bases of the junction left unmatched. Germline CDR1 is DFQATT and CDR2 is SNEGSKA (reference sequence). There are 14 residues in the CDR3. CDR3 sequence reads: CSASGDRGNQPQHF. The CDR3 region has the DNA TGCAGTGCTAGTGGGGACAGGGGCAATCAGCCCCAGCATTTT.

V is TRBV11-2 and J is TRBJ2-7; 8 bases fit TRBD2. The CDR3 runs to 16 residues. V was clipped by 3 bases and J by 3 bases; unmatched bases: 10. In germline, CDR1 is SGHAT, CDR2 FQNNGV. Here the CDR3 DNA reads TGTGCCAGCAGCTTGATCCCCGGGGGGGGTAACTACGAGCAGTACTTC. Its translation is CASSLIPGGGNYEQYF.

The V call is TRBV7-3, the J call TRBJ2-1; 9 bases are a match to TRBD2. CDR3 length: 16 amino acids. V dropped 2 bases and J dropped 4; count of bases not matched to a gene: 6. Germline CDR1 is SGHTA and CDR2 is FQGTGA. CDR3 coding DNA: TGTGCCAGCAGCTTAGGGCCTAGCGGGGCGTACAATGAGCAGTTCTTC. The encoded protein is CASSLGPSGAYNEQFF.

The J gene is TRBJ1-1, the V gene TRBV11-3; D gene unclear. There are 15 residues in the CDR3. Germline V lookup: CDR1 SGHNT, CDR2 YENEEA. V gave up 1 base and J gave up 1 base, with 10 bases separating them. The CDR3 region is CASSLAGEPNTEAFF. The CDR3 coding sequence is TGTGCCAGCAGCTTAGCTGGGGAACCGAACACTGAAGCTTTCTTT.

This sequence joins TRBV19 and TRBJ1-1, with TRBD1 matching over 9 bases. Germline assignment: CDR1 LNHDA and CDR2 SQIVND (reference sequence). Trimming took 4 bases from V and 7 from J; bases not matched to a gene: 10. This CDR3 has 15 amino acids. This CDR3 is CASSRTGGQPGEAFF. The CDR3 DNA is TGTGCCAGTAGTAGAACAGGGGGCCAGCCCGGTGAAGCTTTCTTT.

This clone was seen a handful of times. V usage is TRBV4-1 and J usage is TRBJ1-2; D gene uncertain. The length of the CDR3 is 14 residues. Germline V gene data show CDR1 as MGHRA and CDR2 as YSYEKL. Trimming took off 1 base at V and 1 base at J, with 7 bases between the two ends. This CDR3 reads CASSQVDFNYGYTF. The CDR3 coding sequence is TGCGCCAGCAGCCAAGTAGACTTTAACTATGGCTACACCTTC.

The chain has TRBV19 and TRBJ2-2; the match to TRBD2 covers 10 bases. Germline V CDR1 and CDR2: LNHDA, SQIVND (reference sequence). This CDR3 is built from 15 residues. Germline trimming cut 2 bases from V and 4 bases from J; bases unmatched to any gene: 1. The chain's CDR3 is CASSILAGATGELFF. DNA for the CDR3: TGTGCCAGTAGTATACTAGCGGGAGCCACCGGGGAGCTGTTTTTT.

CDR3 region: CASSQNGGYQPQHF. As DNA, the CDR3 is TGTGCCAGCAGCCAAAACGGGGGCTATCAGCCCCAGCATTTT. V and J are TRBV7-2 and TRBJ1-5; the D gene is possibly TRBD1 (6 bases). The V and J ends lost 5 bases and 5 bases respectively, with 13 bases between them. The CDR3 is 14 residues long. In germline, CDR1 is SGHTA, CDR2 FQGNSA.

The chain uses TRBV27 and TRBJ1-1; TRBD1 might be the D (6 bases). The CDR3 runs 14 residues. The V end lost 0 bases, the J end lost 5 bases, and 10 bases lay between the germline ends. Germline V lookup: CDR1 MNHEY, CDR2 SMNVEV (reference sequence). The CDR3 loop is CASSLSWGRTEAFF. CDR3 DNA sequence: TGTGCCAGCAGTTTATCGTGGGGGCGAACTGAAGCTTTCTTT.